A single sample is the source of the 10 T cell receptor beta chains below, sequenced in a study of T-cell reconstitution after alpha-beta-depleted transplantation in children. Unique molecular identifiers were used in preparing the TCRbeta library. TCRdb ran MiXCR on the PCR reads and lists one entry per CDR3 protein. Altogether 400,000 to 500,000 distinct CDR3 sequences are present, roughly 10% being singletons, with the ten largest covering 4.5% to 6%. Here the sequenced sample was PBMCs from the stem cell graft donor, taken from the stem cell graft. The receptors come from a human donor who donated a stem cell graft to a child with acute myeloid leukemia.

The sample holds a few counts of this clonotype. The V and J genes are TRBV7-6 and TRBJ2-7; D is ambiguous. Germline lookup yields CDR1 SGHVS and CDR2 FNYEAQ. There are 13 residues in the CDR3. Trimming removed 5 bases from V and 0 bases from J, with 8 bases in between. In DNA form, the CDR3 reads TGTGCCAGCAGCCCCGCCTTCTCCTACGAGCAGTACTTC. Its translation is CASSPAFSYEQYF. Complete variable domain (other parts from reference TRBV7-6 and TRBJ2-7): GAGVSQSPRYKVTKRGQDVALRCDPISGHVSLYWYRQALGQGPEFLTYFNYEAQQDKSGLPNDRFSAERPEGSISTLTIQRTEQRDSAMYRCASSPAFSYEQYFGPGTRLTVT.

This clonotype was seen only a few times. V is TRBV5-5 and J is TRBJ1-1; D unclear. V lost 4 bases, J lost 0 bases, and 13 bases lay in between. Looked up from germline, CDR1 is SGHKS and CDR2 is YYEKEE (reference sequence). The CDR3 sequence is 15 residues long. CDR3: CASSPAGVMNTEAFF. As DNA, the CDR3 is TGTGCCAGCAGCCCGGCCGGGGTGATGAACACTGAAGCTTTCTTT. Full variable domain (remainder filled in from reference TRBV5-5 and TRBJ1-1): DAGVTQSPTHLIKTRGQQVTLRCSPISGHKSVSWYQQVLGQGPQFIFQYYEKEERGRGNFPDRFSARQFPNYSSELNVNALLLGDSALYLCASSPAGVMNTEAFFGQGTRLTVV.

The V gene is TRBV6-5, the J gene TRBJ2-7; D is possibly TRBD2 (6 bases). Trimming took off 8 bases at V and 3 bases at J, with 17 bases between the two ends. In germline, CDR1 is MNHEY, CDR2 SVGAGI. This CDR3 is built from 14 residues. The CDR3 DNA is TGTGCCAGCTTACTCTCAGCGGGCCACTACGAGCAGTACTTC. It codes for CASLLSAGHYEQYF.

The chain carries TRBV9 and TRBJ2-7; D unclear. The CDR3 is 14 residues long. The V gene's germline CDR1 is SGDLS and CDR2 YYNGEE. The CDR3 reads CASSVGVNSYQQYV. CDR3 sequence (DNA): TGTGCCAGCAGCGTAGGCGTAAACTCCTACCAGCAGTACGTC.

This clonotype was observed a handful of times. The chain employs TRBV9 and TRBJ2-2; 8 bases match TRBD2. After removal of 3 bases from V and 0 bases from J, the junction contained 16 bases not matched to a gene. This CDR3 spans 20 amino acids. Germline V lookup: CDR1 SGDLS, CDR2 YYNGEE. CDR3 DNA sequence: TGTGCCAGCAGCGCGCCTTCGGGGGGGCTCCAAGTATCGAACACCGGGGAGCTGTTTTTT. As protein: CASSAPSGGLQVSNTGELFF.

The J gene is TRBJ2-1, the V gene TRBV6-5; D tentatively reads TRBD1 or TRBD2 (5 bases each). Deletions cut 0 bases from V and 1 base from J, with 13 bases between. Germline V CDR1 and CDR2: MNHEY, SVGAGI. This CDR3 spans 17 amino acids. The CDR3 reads CASSYSEGTGSYNEQFF. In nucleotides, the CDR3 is TGTGCCAGCAGTTACTCAGAGGGGACGGGTTCCTACAATGAGCAGTTCTTC.

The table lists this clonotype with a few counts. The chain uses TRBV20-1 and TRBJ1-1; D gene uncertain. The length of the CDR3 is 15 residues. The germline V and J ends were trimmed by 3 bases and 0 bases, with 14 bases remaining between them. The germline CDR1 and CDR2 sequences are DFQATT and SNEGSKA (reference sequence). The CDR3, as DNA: TGCAGTGCTAGCGTGGGGTCGAAGATGAACACTGAAGCTTTCTTT. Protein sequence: CSASVGSKMNTEAFF.

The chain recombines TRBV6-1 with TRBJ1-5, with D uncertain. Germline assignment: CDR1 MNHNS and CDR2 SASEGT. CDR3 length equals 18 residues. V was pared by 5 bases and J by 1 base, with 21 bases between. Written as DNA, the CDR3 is TGTGCCAGCAGTCCTATTCCGACCGGCCTGTGGAGCAATCAGCCCCAGCATTTT. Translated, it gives CASSPIPTGLWSNQPQHF.

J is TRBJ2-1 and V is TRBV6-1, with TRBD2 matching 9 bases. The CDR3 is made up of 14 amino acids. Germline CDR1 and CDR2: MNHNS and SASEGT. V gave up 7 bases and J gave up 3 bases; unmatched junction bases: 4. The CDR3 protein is CASIPSGDYNEQFF. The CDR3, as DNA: TGTGCCAGCATTCCTAGCGGGGACTACAATGAGCAGTTCTTC.

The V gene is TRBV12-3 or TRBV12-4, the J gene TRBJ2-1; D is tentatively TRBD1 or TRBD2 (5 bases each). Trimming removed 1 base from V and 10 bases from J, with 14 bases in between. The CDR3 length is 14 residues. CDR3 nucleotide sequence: TGTGCCAGCAGTTTAGTCGGGACCCCGAAAGAGCAGTTCTTC. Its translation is CASSLVGTPKEQFF.